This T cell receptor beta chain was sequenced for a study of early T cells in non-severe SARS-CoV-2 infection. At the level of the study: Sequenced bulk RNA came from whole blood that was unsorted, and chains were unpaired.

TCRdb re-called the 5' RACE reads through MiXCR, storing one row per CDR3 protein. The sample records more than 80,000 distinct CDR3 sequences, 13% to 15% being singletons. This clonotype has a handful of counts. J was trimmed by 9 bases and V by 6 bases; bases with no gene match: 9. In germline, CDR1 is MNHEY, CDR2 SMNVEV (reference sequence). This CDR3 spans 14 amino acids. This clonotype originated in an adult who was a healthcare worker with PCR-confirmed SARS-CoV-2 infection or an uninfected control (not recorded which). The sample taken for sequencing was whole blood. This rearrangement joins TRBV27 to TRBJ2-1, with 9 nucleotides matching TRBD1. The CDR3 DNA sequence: TGTGCCAGCAGGACGGGACAGGGAGCAGCTGAGCAGTTCTTC. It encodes CASRTGQGAAEQFF.